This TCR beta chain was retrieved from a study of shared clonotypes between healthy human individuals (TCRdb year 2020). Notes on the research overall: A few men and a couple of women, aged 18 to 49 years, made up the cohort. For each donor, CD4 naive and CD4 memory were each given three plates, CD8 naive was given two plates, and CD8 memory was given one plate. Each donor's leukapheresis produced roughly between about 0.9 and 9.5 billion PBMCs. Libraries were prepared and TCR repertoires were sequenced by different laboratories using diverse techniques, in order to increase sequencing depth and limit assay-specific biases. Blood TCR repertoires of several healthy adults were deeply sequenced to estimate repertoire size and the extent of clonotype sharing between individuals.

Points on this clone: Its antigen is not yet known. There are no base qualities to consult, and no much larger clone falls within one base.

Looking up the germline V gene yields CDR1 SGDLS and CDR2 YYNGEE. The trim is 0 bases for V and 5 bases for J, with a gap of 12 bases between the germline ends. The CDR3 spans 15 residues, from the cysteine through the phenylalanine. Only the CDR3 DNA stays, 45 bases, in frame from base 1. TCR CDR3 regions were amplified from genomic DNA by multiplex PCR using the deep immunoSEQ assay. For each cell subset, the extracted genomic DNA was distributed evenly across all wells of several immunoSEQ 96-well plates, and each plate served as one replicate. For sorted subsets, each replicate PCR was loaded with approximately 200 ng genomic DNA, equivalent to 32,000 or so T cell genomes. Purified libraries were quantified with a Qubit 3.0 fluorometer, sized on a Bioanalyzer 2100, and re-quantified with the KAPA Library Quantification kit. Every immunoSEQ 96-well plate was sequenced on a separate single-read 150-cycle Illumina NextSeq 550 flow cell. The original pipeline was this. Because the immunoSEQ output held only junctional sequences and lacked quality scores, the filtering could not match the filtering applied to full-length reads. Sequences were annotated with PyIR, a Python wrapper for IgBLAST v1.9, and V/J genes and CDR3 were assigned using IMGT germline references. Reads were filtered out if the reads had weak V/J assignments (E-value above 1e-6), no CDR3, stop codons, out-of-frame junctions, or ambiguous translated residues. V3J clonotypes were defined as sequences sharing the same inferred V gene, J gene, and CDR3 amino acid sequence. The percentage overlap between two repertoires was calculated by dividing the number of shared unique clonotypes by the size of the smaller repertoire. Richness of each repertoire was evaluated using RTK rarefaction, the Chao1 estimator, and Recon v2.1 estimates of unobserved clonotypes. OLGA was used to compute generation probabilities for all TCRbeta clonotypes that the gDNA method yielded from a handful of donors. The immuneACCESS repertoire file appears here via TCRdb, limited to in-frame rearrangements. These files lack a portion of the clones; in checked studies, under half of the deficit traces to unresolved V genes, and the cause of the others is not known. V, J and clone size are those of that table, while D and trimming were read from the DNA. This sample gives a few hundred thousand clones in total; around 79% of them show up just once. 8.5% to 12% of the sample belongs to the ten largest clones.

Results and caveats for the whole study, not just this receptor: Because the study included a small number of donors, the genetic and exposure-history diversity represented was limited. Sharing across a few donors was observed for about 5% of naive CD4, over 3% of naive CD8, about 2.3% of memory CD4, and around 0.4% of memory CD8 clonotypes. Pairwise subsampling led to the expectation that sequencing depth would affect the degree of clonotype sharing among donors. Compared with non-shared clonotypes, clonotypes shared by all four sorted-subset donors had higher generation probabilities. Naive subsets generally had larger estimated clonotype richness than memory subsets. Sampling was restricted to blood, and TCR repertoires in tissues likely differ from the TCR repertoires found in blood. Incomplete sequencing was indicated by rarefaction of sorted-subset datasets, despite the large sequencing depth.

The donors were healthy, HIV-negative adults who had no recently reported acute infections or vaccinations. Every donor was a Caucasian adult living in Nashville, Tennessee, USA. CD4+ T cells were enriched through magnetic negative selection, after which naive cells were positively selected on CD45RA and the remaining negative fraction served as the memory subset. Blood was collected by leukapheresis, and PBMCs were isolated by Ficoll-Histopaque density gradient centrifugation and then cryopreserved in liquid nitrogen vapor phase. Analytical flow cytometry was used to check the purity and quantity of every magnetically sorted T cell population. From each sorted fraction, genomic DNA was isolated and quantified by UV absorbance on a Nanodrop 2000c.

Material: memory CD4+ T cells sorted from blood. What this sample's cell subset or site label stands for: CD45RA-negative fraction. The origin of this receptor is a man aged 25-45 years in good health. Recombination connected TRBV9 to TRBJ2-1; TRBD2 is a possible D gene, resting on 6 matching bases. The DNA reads TGTGCCAGCAGCGTAGGGGGGAGGACTCACAATGAGCAGTTCTTC. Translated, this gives CASSVGGRTHNEQFF.